This TCR beta chain is from a study of T cell repertoires in cytomegalovirus infection. Whole-study context: Indications of both CMV infection and matching HLA type were provided by public TCR beta signatures.

In this sample, this clonotype turned up a few times. Its specificity is not known. Regarding the study as a whole: CMV-specific TCR beta clonotypes restricted by HLA-C were the ones dominating the ex vivo response.

V was cut by 5 bases and J by 3 bases, with 14 bases left in between. From germline, CDR1 is SNHLY and CDR2 FYNNEI. The CDR3 spans 14 residues. TCRdb processed the reads anew with MiXCR; each CDR3 protein has one entry. Of some 97,000 distinct CDR3 sequences in the sample, around a quarter were seen once. This TCR came from a human donor in good health (CMV status not recorded). Some clones in this sample may be carry-over from other donors' samples. Sequencing used CD8+ T cells from PBMCs. V usage is TRBV2 and J usage is TRBJ2-7; TRBD1 is a possible D gene (5 bases). CDR3 nucleotides: TGTGCCAGCAGTAGAACAGGACCCCGCTACGAGCAGTACTTC. This codes for CASSRTGPRYEQYF.